This T cell receptor (beta chain) was sequenced during a study of CD8 T cells in ankylosing spondylitis. Study-wide results and limits: Disease-linked clones had a CD8+ phenotype and relatively low frequency in peripheral blood. A TCR beta motif of about 8 highly homologous variants appeared characteristic of ankylosing spondylitis blood.

TCRdb independently ran MiXCR on the 5' RACE reads; one entry per CDR3 protein. The data show around 140,000 distinct CDR3 sequences, 10% to 12% seen once. CDR1 is LGHNA, CDR2 YNFKEQ, per germline. V shed 4 bases and J 2 bases; nucleotides not matched to a gene: 2. The CDR3 spans 15 residues. As to this clonotype: No antigen is known for it.

Sequencing used blood, either unsorted or a sorted T cell fraction (not recorded which). The receptor was derived from a female donor with ankylosing spondylitis or in good health (not recorded which). This sequence joins TRBV4-2 and TRBJ2-3, with 11 nucleotides matching TRBD1. The CDR3 DNA reads as TGTGCCAGCAGCCGGGACAGGGGGGACACAGATACGCAGTATTTT. Its translation is CASSRDRGDTDTQYF.